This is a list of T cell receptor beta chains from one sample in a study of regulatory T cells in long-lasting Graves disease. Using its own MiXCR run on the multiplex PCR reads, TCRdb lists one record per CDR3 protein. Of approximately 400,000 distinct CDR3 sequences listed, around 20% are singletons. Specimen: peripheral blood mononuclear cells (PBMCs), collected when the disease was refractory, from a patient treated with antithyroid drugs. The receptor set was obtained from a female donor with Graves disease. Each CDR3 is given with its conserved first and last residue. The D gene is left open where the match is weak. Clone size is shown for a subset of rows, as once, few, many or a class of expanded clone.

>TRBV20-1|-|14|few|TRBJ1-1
CSARPLNRNTEAFF
TGCAGTGCTAGACCGCTGAATAGGAACACTGAAGCTTTCTTT
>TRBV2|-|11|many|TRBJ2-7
CASSGEYEQYF
TGTGCCAGCAGTGGCGAATACGAGCAGTACTTC
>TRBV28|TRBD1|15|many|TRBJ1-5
CASRPYGTGNQPQHF
TGTGCCAGCAGACCCTACGGGACAGGCAATCAGCCCCAGCATTTT
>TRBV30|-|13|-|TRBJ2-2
CAWSPLNTGELFF
TGTGCCTGGAGTCCGCTAAACACCGGGGAGCTGTTTTTT
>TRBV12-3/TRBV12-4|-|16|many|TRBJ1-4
CASRPRSGPTNEKLFF
TGTGCCAGCAGACCGAGGTCGGGGCCCACTAATGAAAAACTGTTTTTT
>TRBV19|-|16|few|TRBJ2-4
CASSAAGGLAKNIQYF
TGTGCCAGTAGTGCCGCCGGGGGTCTAGCCAAAAACATTCAGTACTTC
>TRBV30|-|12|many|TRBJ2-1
CAWSQGLFEQFF
TGTGCCTGGAGTCAGGGACTCTTTGAGCAGTTCTTC
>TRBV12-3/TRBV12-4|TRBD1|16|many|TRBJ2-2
CASSSQGVDLSGELFF
TGTGCCAGCAGTTCACAGGGGGTTGATCTTTCCGGGGAGCTGTTTTTT
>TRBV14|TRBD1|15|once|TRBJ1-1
CASSSDRGRGTEAFF
TGTGCCAGCAGCTCGGACAGGGGGCGGGGCACTGAAGCTTTCTTT
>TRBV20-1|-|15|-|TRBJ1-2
CSASQGGDRGYGYTF
TGCAGTGCTAGTCAAGGGGGGGACCGGGGATATGGCTACACCTTC
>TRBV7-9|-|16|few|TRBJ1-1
CASSPRDLRRDTEAFF
TGTGCCAGCAGCCCGCGGGACCTGAGGAGGGACACTGAAGCTTTCTTT
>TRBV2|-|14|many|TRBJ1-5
CASSGTEDNQPQHF
TGTGCCAGCAGTGGTACAGAGGACAATCAGCCCCAGCATTTT
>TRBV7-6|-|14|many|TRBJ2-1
CASSLGAPNNEQFF
TGTGCCAGCAGCTTAGGCGCTCCGAACAATGAGCAGTTCTTC
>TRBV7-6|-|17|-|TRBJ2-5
CASSLAGPGGGEETQYF
TGTGCCAGCAGCTTAGCAGGACCAGGCGGTGGGGAAGAGACCCAGTACTTC
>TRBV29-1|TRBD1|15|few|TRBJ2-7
CSVLMTGAVEYEQYF
TGCAGCGTCCTGATGACAGGGGCCGTTGAGTACGAGCAGTACTTC